What follows is one T cell receptor beta chain and its context. Its target is unknown. Nominally healthy donors provided the samples, though records likely missed some immune exposures. This record belongs to a study of cytomegalovirus exposure and HLA in healthy donors. CDR1 SNHLY and CDR2 FYNNEI come from the germline V gene. The CDR3 is made up of 16 amino acids. The trim removed 6 bases at V and 0 bases at J, leaving 7 bases unmatched. Study findings and constraints: A later analysis showed HLA-associated TCR beta chains outstripping equally common others in clonal expansion.

Primers included in the PCR were 60 Vbeta and 13 Jbeta primers. Repertoires were generated with immunoSEQ multiplex PCR, while TCRdb's copy carries only in-frame clones and drops some. Of about 160,000 clones listed, about 80% are singletons. The sequence was collected from a young man in good health and CMV-seronegative. The genes are TRBV2 and TRBJ2-3; 9 nucleotides agree with TRBD2. Input material: PBMCs. As DNA, the CDR3 is TGTGCCAGCAGAGGTCGACTAGCGGCAAGCACAGATACGCAGTATTTT. Protein: CASRGRLAASTDTQYF.